This T cell receptor beta chain was sequenced for a study of blood T cell repertoires in COVID-19. Study information: The United States, Italy and Spain supplied acute and convalescent COVID-19 samples.

Germline V gives CDR1 LNHNV, CDR2 YYDKDF (reference sequence). This CDR3 spans 11 amino acids. This clone was picked up one time. Germline and junction disagree at one end, which may indicate a read error. Individuals aged roughly 18 to 100 years were recruited from 20 to 25 US areas. Cohort assignment relied on participant-reported clinical history. Symptom resolution, clearance, or two negative PCRs marked the recovered donors of Cohort 3. Clones were sequenced by immunoSEQ multiplex PCR, and TCRdb holds only the in-frame ones, with some missing. The sample lists about 190,000 clones; about 81% were seen once.

The chain combines TRBV15 with TRBJ1-2; D perhaps matches TRBD1 (5 bases). The source material was PBMCs or T cells enriched from blood (not recorded which). The TCR comes from a woman in her 30s who had recovered from COVID-19. As DNA, the CDR3 is TGTGCCACCAGCAAACAGGAAGGCAGGGCCTTC. Protein: CATSKQEGRAF.